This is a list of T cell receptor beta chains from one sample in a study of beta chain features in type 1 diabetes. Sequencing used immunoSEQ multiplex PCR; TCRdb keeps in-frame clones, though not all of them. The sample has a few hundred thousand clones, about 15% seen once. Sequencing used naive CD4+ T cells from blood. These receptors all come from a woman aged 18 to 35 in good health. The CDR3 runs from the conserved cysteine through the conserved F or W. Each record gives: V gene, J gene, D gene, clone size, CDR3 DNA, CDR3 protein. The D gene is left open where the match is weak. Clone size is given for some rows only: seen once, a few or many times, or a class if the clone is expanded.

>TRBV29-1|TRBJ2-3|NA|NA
TGCAGCGTTTGTAAGCGACTGAGCACAGATACGCAGTATTTT
CSVCKRLSTDTQYF
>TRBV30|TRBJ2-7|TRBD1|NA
TGTGCCTGGACGACCTGGACAGGGCAGTACGAGCAGTACTTC
CAWTTWTGQYEQYF
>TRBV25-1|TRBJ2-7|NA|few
TGTGCCAGCAGTGAATGGGACGCGACAGGATCCTACGAGCAGTACTTC
CASSEWDATGSYEQYF
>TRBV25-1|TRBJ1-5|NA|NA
TGTGCCAGCAGTGGAACAGGGAGTCAGCCCCAGCATTTT
CASSGTGSQPQHF
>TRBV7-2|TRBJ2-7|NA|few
TGTGCCAGCAGCCCTCACGGACACTACGAGCAGTACTTC
CASSPHGHYEQYF
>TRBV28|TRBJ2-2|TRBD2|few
TGTGCCAGCAGTCTCCGGGAGGGAACGGTCACCGGGGAGCTGTTTTTT
CASSLREGTVTGELFF
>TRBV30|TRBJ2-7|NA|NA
TGTGCCTGCCATACCCCTCCACCTAGGCGTGAGCAGTACTTC
CACHTPPPRREQYF
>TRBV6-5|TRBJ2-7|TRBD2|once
TGTGCCAGCAGACCGGGACTAGCGGCCTCCTACGAGCAGTACTTC
CASRPGLAASYEQYF
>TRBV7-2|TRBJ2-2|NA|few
TGTGCCAGCAGCGGTTACTCGTCCTGGTCCGGGGAGCTGTTTTTT
CASSGYSSWSGELFF
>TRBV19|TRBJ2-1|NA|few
TGTGCCAGTAGGATTAGCGGTACTCGGGTTGAGCAGTTCTTC
CASRISGTRVEQFF
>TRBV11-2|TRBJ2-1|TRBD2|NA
TGTGCCAGCAGCTTGAGAGCGGGAGGGTACAATGAGCAGTTCTTC
CASSLRAGGYNEQFF
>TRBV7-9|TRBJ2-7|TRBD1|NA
TGTGCCAGCAGCTACCCGGGACAGACCTACGAGCAGTACTTC
CASSYPGQTYEQYF
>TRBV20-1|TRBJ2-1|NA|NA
TGCAGTGTCCCACTTTACAATGAGCAGTTCTTC
CSVPLYNEQFF
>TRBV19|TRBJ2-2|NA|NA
TGTGCCAGTAGTTTACAGGGTGGTACCGGGGAGCTGTTTTTT
CASSLQGGTGELFF
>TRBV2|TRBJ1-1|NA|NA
TGTGCCAGCCGACTTACACGGAACACTGAAGCTTTCTTT
CASRLTRNTEAFF
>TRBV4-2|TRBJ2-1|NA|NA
TGTGCCAGCAGCCAACGGAGAATCACCTACAATGAGCAGTTCTTC
CASSQRRITYNEQFF
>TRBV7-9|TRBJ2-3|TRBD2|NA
TGTGCCAGCAGCTTAGGTCTAGCGGAGGCCACAGATACGCAGTATTTT
CASSLGLAEATDTQYF
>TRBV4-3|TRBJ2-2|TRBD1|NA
TGCGCCAGCAGCCGCGGGACAGGGAACACCGGGGAGCTGTTTTTT
CASSRGTGNTGELFF
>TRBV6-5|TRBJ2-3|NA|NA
TGTGCCAGCAGAAAGGGGGCAGATACGCAGTATTTT
CASRKGADTQYF
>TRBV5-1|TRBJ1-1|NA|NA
TGCGCCAGCAGCTTGACGGCAGGCCTGAACACTGAAGCTTTCTTT
CASSLTAGLNTEAFF
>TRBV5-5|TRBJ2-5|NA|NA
TGTGCCAGCAGCTATACTCAAGAGACCCAGTACTTC
CASSYTQETQYF
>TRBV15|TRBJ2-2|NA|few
TGTGCCACCAGCAGAGATCTTCAGGGGAGCACCGGGGAGCTGTTTTTT
CATSRDLQGSTGELFF
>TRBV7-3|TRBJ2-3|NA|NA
TGTGCCAGCAGCTCCAGTAGACAGAGCACAGATACGCAGTATTTT
CASSSSRQSTDTQYF
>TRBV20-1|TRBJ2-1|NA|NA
TGCAGTGCTACAGGGCTAGGGGAGCAGTTCTTC
CSATGLGEQFF
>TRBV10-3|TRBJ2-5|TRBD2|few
TGTGCCATCAGCTCCGGACTAGCGGGAGAGGAGACCCAGTACTTC
CAISSGLAGEETQYF
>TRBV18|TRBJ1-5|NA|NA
TGTGCCAGCTCCTCCGGACAGATGGACAATCAGCCCCAGCATTTT
CASSSGQMDNQPQHF
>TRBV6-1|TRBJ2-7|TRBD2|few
TGTGCCAGCAGTGAGATGACTAGCGGGAGAGGCGCCTACGAGCAGTACTTC
CASSEMTSGRGAYEQYF
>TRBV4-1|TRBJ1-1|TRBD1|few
TGCGCCAGCAGCGTAGCAGGGGGCCTTGAAGCTTTCTTT
CASSVAGGLEAFF
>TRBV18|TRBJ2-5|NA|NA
TGTGCCAGCTCACCAAATCGGGAGACCCAGTACTTC
CASSPNRETQYF
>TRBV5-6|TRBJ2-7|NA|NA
TGTGCCAGCAGCTTCGGGGACGAGCAGTACTTC
CASSFGDEQYF
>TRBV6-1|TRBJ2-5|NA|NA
TGTGCCAGCAGTGAAGCGGGGCAGAAAGAGACCCAGTACTTC
CASSEAGQKETQYF
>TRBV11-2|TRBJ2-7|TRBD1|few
TGTGCCAGCAGCTTAGGAATCGGGACAGGGCTGGAGCAGTACTTC
CASSLGIGTGLEQYF
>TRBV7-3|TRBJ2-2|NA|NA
TGTGCCAGCAGCTTTGACAGCTCAAACACCGGGGAGCTGTTTTTT
CASSFDSSNTGELFF
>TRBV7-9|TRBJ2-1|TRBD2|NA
TGTGCCAGCAGCTTCTCACTGACTAGCCCCAATGAGCAGTTCTTC
CASSFSLTSPNEQFF
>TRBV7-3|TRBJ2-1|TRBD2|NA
TGTGCCAGCAGCTTAGGCCCTAGCGGGAGAAGAAATGAGCAGTTCTTC
CASSLGPSGRRNEQFF
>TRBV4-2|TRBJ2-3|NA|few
TGTGCCAGCAGCCAAGATCGGGGGAGCACAGATACGCAGTATTTT
CASSQDRGSTDTQYF
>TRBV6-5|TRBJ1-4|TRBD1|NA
TGTGCCAGCAGAACCGGGACAGGGAATGAAAAACTGTTTTTT
CASRTGTGNEKLFF
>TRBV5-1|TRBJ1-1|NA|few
TGCGCCAGCAGCATTCAGGCGATGAACACTGAAGCTTTCTTT
CASSIQAMNTEAFF
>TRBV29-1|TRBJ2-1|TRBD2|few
TGCAGCGTTGAAGGACTAGCGGTCTACAATGAGCAGTTCTTC
CSVEGLAVYNEQFF
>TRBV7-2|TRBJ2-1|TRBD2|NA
TGTGCCAGCAGCCTCCGACTAGCGGGGAACAATGAGCAGTTCTTC
CASSLRLAGNNEQFF
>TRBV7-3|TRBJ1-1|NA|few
TGTGCCAGCAGCTCCTCGGGAGGTACTGAAGCTTTCTTT
CASSSSGGTEAFF
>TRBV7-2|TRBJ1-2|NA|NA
TGTGCCAGCAGCCCCATGAGGAGCTATGGCTACACCTTC
CASSPMRSYGYTF
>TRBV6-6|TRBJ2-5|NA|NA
TGTGCCAGCAGTTATTCCCCATTTCAAGAGACCCAGTACTTC
CASSYSPFQETQYF
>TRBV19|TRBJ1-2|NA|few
TGTGCCAGTAGTATAGGACTTGCTGATGGCTACACCTTC
CASSIGLADGYTF
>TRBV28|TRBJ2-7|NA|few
TGTGCCAGCAGTCCCCCCCAGGGTGTGGGCTCCTACGAGCAGTACTTC
CASSPPQGVGSYEQYF
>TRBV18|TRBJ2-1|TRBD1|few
TGTTTAGCCGGGACAGGGGACTATAATGAGCAGTTCTTC
CLAGTGDYNEQFF
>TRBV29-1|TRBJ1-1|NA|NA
TGCAGCGTTGCAGGCCAAATCGCGAACACTGAAGCTTTCTTT
CSVAGQIANTEAFF
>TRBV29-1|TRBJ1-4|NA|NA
TGCAGCGTTCAAGACGGAGCTAATGAAAAACTGTTTTTT
CSVQDGANEKLFF
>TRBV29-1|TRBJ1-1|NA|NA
TGCAGCGTTGAGAGGCAGGGAATAGAAAACACTGAAGCTTTCTTT
CSVERQGIENTEAFF